Described below is a single TCR beta chain sequence and its context. The V end lost 1 base, the J end lost 6 bases, and 10 bases lay between the germline ends. CDR1 and CDR2 from the germline V gene are LGHDT and YNNKEL (reference sequence). This CDR3 has 14 residues. Repertoires were generated with immunoSEQ multiplex PCR, while TCRdb's copy carries only in-frame clones and drops some. The sample lists roughly 290,000 clones, 80% to 90% occurring once. The data were obtained in a study of blood T cell repertoires in COVID-19. The sample comprised PBMCs or T cells enriched from blood (not recorded which). V gene TRBV3-1 (or the pseudogene TRBV3-2) combines with J gene TRBJ2-1, with D perhaps matching TRBD2 (6 bases). The origin of this receptor is a woman aged 25-40 years who had recovered from COVID-19. CDR3 sequence (DNA): TGTGCCAGCAGCCAAGGAGGGACTGGCAATGAGCAGTTCTTC. Residues: CASSQGGTGNEQFF.